Below, 5 T cell receptor beta chains from the same sample are listed, as sequenced in a study of blood T cell repertoires in COVID-19. Produced via immunoSEQ multiplex PCR; TCRdb's table is partial and in-frame only. The sample lists approximately 130,000 clones, 70% to 90% occurring once. Input material: peripheral blood. The receptor source for this set is a man aged 45-60 years with acute or convalescent COVID-19.

The rearrangement joins TRBV30 to TRBJ1-2; D gene uncertain. Trimming shortened V by 2 bases and J by 4 bases, and 17 bases separated the two germline ends. The CDR3 is 15 residues long. Per the germline V gene, CDR1 is GTSNPN and CDR2 is SVGIG (reference sequence). The CDR3 loop is CAWSSEGGFGYGYTF. CDR3 DNA sequence: TGTGCCTGGAGTTCGGAGGGAGGTTTTGGCTATGGCTACACCTTC.

This chain joins TRBV2 and TRBJ2-1; a possible D gene is TRBD2 (6 bases). Germline V gene sequence: CDR1 SNHLY, CDR2 FYNNEI. V was trimmed by 2 bases and J by 7 bases, leaving 12 bases between them. The CDR3 contains 14 residues. The CDR3 DNA sequence: TGTGCCAGCAGTGAACGGGTAGCGGTAAATGAGCAGTTCTTC. This codes for CASSERVAVNEQFF.

The chain employs TRBV6-1 and TRBJ2-5; the match to TRBD2 covers 11 bases. V was clipped by 4 bases and J by 1 base; unmatched bases: 5. Germline V lookup: CDR1 MNHNS, CDR2 SASEGT. The CDR3 spans 16 residues. CDR3 bases: TGTGCCAGCAGTGGGCAGGGACTAGCGGTCCAAGAGACCCAGTACTTC. It codes for CASSGQGLAVQETQYF.

The V gene is TRBV5-1, the J gene TRBJ2-1; 10 bases agree with TRBD2. Germline V gives CDR1 SGHRS, CDR2 YFSETQ. The CDR3 extends over 15 amino acids. V lost 6 bases to trimming and J lost 3 bases; unmatched junction nucleotides: 6. CDR3 sequence reads: CASTDASGSYNEQFF. CDR3 sequence (DNA): TGCGCCAGCACTGACGCTAGCGGGAGCTACAATGAGCAGTTCTTC.

The rearrangement links TRBV27 to TRBJ2-1; 9 positions match TRBD1. This CDR3 is built from 17 residues. CDR1 is MNHEY and CDR2 is SMNVEV in the germline V gene (reference sequence). With 7 bases clipped from V and 4 bases from J, the junction kept 14 bases outside the gene matches. Here the CDR3 DNA reads TGTGCCAGCACCCGAGATCAAACAGGGGGCGCATACAATGAGCAGTTCTTC. This translates into CASTRDQTGGAYNEQFF.